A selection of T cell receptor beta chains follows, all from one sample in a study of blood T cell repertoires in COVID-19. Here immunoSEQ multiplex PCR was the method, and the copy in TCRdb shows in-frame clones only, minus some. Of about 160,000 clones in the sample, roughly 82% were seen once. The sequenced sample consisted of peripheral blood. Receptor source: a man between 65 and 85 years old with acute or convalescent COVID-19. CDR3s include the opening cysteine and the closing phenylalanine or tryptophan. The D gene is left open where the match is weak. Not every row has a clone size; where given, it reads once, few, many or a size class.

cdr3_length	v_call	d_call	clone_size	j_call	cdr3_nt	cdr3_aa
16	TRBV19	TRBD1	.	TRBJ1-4	TGTGCCAGTAGTATTTACGCAGGGGGCGCGGGTGAAAAACTGTTTTTT	CASSIYAGGAGEKLFF
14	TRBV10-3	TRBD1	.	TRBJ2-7	TGTGCCATCAGTGAGTGGCAGGGGGCCTACGAGCAGTACTTC	CAISEWQGAYEQYF
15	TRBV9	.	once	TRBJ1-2	TGTGCCAGCAGCGGCACCTCCGGGACTAACTATGGCTACACCTTC	CASSGTSGTNYGYTF
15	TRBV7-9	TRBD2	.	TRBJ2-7	TGTGCCAGCAGCCTGTTAGCGGGAGGGCCGGGAGAGCAGTACTTC	CASSLLAGGPGEQYF
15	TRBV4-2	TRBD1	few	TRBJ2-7	TGTGCCAGCAGCCAAGCGGGACAGTGGAATTACGAGCAGTACTTC	CASSQAGQWNYEQYF
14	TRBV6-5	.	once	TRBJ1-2	TGTGCCAGCAGTTACTCGGGCATCGGCTATGGCTACACCTTC	CASSYSGIGYGYTF
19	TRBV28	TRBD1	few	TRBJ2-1	TGTGCCAGCAGTGTTGAGGCTGGGGTCGGGACAGATTCCTACAATGAGCAGTTCTTC	CASSVEAGVGTDSYNEQFF
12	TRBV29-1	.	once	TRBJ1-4	TGCAGCGGACACGACAGCAATGAAAAACTGTTTTTT	CSGHDSNEKLFF
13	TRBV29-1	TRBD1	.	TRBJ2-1	TGCAGCGTTGAAAGGACAGGGTCCAATGAGCAGTTCTTC	CSVERTGSNEQFF
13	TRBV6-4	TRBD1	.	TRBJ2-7	TGTGCCAGCAGCCCTGGACAGGGGAACGAGCAGTACTTC	CASSPGQGNEQYF
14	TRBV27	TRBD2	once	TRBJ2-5	TGTGCCAGCAGTCCCCTAGCGGGAGAAGAGACCCAGTACTTC	CASSPLAGEETQYF
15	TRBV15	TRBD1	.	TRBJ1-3	TGTGCCACCAGCCTAGACAGGGACCCTGGAAACACCATATATTTT	CATSLDRDPGNTIYF
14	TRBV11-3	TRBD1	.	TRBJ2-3	TGTGCCAGCAGTCCCGGTACAGGGGGAGATACGCAGTATTTT	CASSPGTGGDTQYF
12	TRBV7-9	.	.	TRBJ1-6	TGTGCCAGCAGCGCCGGGAATTCACCCCTCCACTTT	CASSAGNSPLHF
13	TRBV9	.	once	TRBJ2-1	TGTGCCAGCAGCGTAGGGCCATACAATGAGCAGTTCTTC	CASSVGPYNEQFF
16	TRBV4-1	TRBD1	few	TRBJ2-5	TGCGCCAGCAGCCGCAGGGGGACAGGACTACAAGAGACCCAGTACTTC	CASSRRGTGLQETQYF
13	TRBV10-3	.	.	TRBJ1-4	TGTGCCATCAGTACTTCGCCTGATGAAAAACTGTTTTTT	CAISTSPDEKLFF
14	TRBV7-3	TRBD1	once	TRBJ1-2	TGTGCCAGCAGCACGGGACAGGGGGGCTATGGCTACACCTTC	CASSTGQGGYGYTF
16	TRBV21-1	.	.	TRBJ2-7	TGTGCCAGCAGCGCACACACTAGCGGCGTTTCCTACGAGCAGTACTTC	CASSAHTSGVSYEQYF
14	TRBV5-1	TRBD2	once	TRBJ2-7	TGCGCCAGCAGCTCGGGACTAGCGGTCTACGAGCAGTACTTC	CASSSGLAVYEQYF
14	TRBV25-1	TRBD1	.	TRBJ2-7	TGTGCCAGCAGTGAGGGACAGGGGAGCTACGAGCAGTACTTC	CASSEGQGSYEQYF
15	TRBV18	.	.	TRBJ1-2	TGTGCCAGCTCACCGGAGAGCATTGCGGGCTATGGCTACACCTTC	CASSPESIAGYGYTF
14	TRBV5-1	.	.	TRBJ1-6	TGCGCCAGCAGCTTGTCACAGGGCGCTTCACCCCTCCACTTT	CASSLSQGASPLHF
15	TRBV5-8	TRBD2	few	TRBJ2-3	TGTGCCAGCAGCCGCGGACTAGCGGGCACAGATACGCAGTATTTT	CASSRGLAGTDTQYF
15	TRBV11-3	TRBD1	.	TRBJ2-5	TGTGCCAGCAGCCCGGGACAGGGTTCAGAGGAGACCCAGTACTTC	CASSPGQGSEETQYF
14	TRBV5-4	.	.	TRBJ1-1	TGTGCCAGCAGCTTGGTCGGGATGAACACTGAAGCTTTCTTT	CASSLVGMNTEAFF
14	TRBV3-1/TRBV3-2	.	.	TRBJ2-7	TGTGCCAGCAGCCAAGCAGGGGCCTCCTACGAGCAGTACTTC	CASSQAGASYEQYF
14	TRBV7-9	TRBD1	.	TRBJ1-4	TGTGCCAGCAGCCGGGGACAGGGTGATGAAAAACTGTTTTTT	CASSRGQGDEKLFF
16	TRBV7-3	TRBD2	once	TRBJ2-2	TGTGCCAGCAGCCCGACTAGCGGGGGGACCACCGGGGAGCTGTTTTTT	CASSPTSGGTTGELFF
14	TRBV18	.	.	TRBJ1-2	TGTGCCAGCTCACCTGGACAGTCTAACTATGGCTACACCTTC	CASSPGQSNYGYTF
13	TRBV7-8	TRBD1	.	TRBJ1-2	TGTGCCAGCAGCTTGACAGGGGTCGAGGGCTACACCTTC	CASSLTGVEGYTF
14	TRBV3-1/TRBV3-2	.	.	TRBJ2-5	TGTGCCAGCAGCCAAGTTGCAGGCGGAGGGACCCAGTACTTC	CASSQVAGGGTQYF
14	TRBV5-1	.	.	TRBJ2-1	TGCGCCAGCCAAGAGGGAGATTATTACAATGAGCAGTTCTTC	CASQEGDYYNEQFF
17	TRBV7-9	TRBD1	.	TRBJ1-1	TGTGCCTCTATCCTGGTGTATAGGGGGCGTGGGAAAGCTGAAGCTTTCTTT	CASILVYRGRGKAEAFF
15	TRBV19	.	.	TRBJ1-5	TGTGCCAGTAGTATCCGGCGGAGCGGTGATCAGCCCCAGCATTTT	CASSIRRSGDQPQHF
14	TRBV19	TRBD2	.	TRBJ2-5	TGTGCCAGTAGTGGCGGGGGAGATAGGGAGACCCAGTACTTC	CASSGGGDRETQYF
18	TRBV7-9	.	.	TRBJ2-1	TGTGCCAGCAGTTCCCTAGGGGGGCGCGGGAGCTCCTACAATGAGCAGTTCTTC	CASSSLGGRGSSYNEQFF
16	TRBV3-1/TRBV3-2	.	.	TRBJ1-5	TGTGCCAGCAGCCAAGATCTACCCGGCAGGGCTCAGCCCCAGCATTTT	CASSQDLPGRAQPQHF
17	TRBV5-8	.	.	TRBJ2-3	TGTGCCAGCAGATCGGGTAAATGGGCGGCGGGCTCAGATACGCAGTATTTT	CASRSGKWAAGSDTQYF
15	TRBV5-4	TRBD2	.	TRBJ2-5	TGTGCCAGCAGCTCTCCCACTAGCGGAGGGGAGACCCAGTACTTC	CASSSPTSGGETQYF
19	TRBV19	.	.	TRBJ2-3	TGTGCCAGTAGCCTAGCCCGCGGTAGCGGGCCAGGGGACACAGATACGCAGTATTTT	CASSLARGSGPGDTDTQYF
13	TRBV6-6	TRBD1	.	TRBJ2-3	TGTGCCAGCAGTTACCCGGGGACAGCACAGGGGTATTTT	CASSYPGTAQGYF
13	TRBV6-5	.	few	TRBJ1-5	TGTGCCAGCAGCCAGGGGTCGAGGCAGCCCCAGCATTTT	CASSQGSRQPQHF
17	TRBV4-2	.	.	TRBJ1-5	TGTGCCAGCAGCCAAGCGTTATTAGACATAGGCAATCAGCCCCAGCATTTT	CASSQALLDIGNQPQHF
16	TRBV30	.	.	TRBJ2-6	TGTGCCTGGAGTGCATCGACAGGCTTCGGGGCCAACGTCCTGACTTTC	CAWSASTGFGANVLTF
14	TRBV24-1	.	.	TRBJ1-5	TGTGCCACCACACAGGTTCGTTTCAATCAGCCCCAGCATTTT	CATTQVRFNQPQHF